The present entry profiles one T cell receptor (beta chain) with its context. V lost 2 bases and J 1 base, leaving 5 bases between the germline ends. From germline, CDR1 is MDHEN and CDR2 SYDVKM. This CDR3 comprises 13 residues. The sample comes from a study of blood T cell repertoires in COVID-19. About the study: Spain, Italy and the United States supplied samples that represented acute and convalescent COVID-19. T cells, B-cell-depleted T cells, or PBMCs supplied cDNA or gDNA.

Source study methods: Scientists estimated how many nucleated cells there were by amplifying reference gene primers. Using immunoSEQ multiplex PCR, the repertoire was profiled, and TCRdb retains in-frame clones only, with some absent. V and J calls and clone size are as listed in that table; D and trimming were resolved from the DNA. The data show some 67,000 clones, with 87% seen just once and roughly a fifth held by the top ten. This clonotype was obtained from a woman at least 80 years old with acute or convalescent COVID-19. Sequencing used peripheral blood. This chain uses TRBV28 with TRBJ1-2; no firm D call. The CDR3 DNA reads TGTGCCAGCAGTTTAAACAATAACTATGGCTACACCTTC. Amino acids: CASSLNNNYGYTF.